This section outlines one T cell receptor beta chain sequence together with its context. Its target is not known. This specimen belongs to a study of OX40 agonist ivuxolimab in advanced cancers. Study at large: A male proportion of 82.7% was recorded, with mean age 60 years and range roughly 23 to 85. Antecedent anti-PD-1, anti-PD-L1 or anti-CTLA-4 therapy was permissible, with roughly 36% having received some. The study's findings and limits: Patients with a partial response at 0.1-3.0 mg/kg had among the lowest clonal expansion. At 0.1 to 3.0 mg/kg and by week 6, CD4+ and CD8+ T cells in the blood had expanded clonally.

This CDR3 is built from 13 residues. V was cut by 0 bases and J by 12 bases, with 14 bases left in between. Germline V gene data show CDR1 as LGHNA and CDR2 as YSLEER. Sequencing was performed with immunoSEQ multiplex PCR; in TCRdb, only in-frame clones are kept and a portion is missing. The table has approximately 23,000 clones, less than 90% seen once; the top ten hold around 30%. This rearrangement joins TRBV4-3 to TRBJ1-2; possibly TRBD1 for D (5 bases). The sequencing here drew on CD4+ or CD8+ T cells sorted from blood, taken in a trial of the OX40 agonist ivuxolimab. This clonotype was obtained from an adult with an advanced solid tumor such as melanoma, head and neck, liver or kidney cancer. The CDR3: CASSQDRGVPDTF. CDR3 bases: TGCGCCAGCAGCCAAGATAGAGGGGTTCCCGACACCTTC.